These 17 T cell receptor beta chains were sequenced from one sample in a study of T cells in Graves' hyperthyroidism and ophthalmopathy. Amplification of TCR beta CDR3 regions used RNA as the template. HTBI primers were used for first-round RT-PCR of the TCR CDR3. TCRdb processed the multiplex PCR reads anew with MiXCR; each CDR3 protein has one entry. This table has about 640,000 distinct CDR3 sequences, around 20% appearing once. Sequencing used blood. All receptors come from a man aged 25-45 years with Graves' ophthalmopathy.

This clonotype was observed a few times. Compared with germline, one end of the junction differs, possibly owing to a read error. The chain uses TRBV28 and TRBJ2-1, with 9 nucleotides matching TRBD1. Per the germline V gene, CDR1 is MDHEN and CDR2 is SYDVKM. This CDR3 is 15 amino acids long. The chain's CDR3 is CAISAGTGTENEQFF. In DNA form, the CDR3 reads TGTGCCATCAGTGCAGGGACAGGGACAGAAAATGAGCAGTTCTTC.

This clonotype appeared a few times. The CDR3 DNA sequence: TGTGCCAGCGGGGGAAATGTACCCCTCCACTTT. Its protein is CASGGNVPLHF. This chain connects TRBV6-1 to TRBJ1-6; perhaps TRBD1 as D (5 bases). Germline loops: CDR1 MNHNS, CDR2 SASEGT. Trimming took off 8 bases at V and 12 bases at J, with 11 bases between the two ends. CDR3 length equals 11 residues.

Concerning this clonotype itself: A clone one base away is much larger, so this may be a read error. This chain uses TRBV29-1 with TRBJ2-1, with TRBD2 as a possible D gene (5 bases). Trimming left V 4 bases short and J 6 bases short, with 10 bases between. Germline CDR1 is SQVTM and CDR2 is ANQGSEA. This CDR3 has 12 amino acids. The CDR3 region is CSVGTGFNEQFF. The DNA for the CDR3 is TGCAGCGTTGGAACGGGATTCAATGAGCAGTTCTTC.

This clonotype was recorded a few times. This rearrangement joins TRBV28 to TRBJ2-7; TRBD2 matches 9 bases. V dropped 6 bases and J dropped 3; count of bases not matched to a gene: 12. This CDR3 region has 16 residues. The germline V gene encodes CDR1 MDHEN and CDR2 SYDVKM. CDR3 nucleotide sequence: TGTGCCAGCAGCTCATCAAGCGGGGGGACATTCTACGAGCAGTACTTC. This codes for CASSSSSGGTFYEQYF.

This chain links TRBV20-1 with TRBJ1-3; the D is unclear. Looked up from germline, CDR1 is DFQATT and CDR2 is SNEGSKA (reference sequence). The V end was cut by 3 bases, the J end by 0 bases, with 9 bases between. There are 14 residues in the CDR3. CDR3 sequence: CSASPQSSGNTIYF. CDR3 bases: TGCAGTGCTAGCCCCCAGAGCTCTGGAAACACCATATATTTT.

Remarks on this clonotype: This may be a read error: a much more frequent sequence differs by one nucleotide. Since no conserved phenylalanine or tryptophan closes the CDR3, a read error is the likely cause. The genes are TRBV5-1 and TRBJ1-2, with D perhaps matching TRBD1 (6 bases). CDR3 length: 17 amino acids. V shed 3 bases and J shed 0 bases, with 18 bases lying between them. Germline V CDR1 and CDR2: SGHRS, YFSETQ. The CDR3 nucleotides are TGCGCCAGCAGCTGGGGGTCCGGGACACATGCTAACTATGGCTACACCTCC. It translates to CASSWGSGTHANYGYTS.

The V gene is TRBV27, the J gene TRBJ2-1; D unclear. The V end was cut by 11 bases, the J end by 2 bases, with 10 bases between. This CDR3 has 12 amino acids. Germline V gene sequence: CDR1 MNHEY, CDR2 SMNVEV (reference sequence). CDR3 in DNA: TGTGCCGCTGGTGGCGCCTACAATGAGCAGTTCTTC. It codes for CAAGGAYNEQFF.

This clonotype showed up just a few times. The chain has TRBV15 and TRBJ1-4; perhaps TRBD1 as D (6 bases). The CDR3 length is 13 residues. From germline, CDR1 is LNHNV and CDR2 YYDKDF (reference sequence). Trimming removed 5 bases from V and 5 bases from J, with 9 bases in between. The CDR3 loop reads CATSRDTNEKLFF. CDR3 sequence (DNA): TGTGCCACCAGCCGGGACACGAATGAAAAACTGTTTTTT. Looking up the rest from reference TRBV15 and TRBJ1-4 gives the full variable domain: DAMVIQNPRYQVTQFGKPVTLSCSQTLNHNVMYWYQQKSSQAPKLLFHYYDKDFNNEADTPDNFQSRRPNTSFCFLDIRSPGLGDTAMYLCATSRDTNEKLFFGSGTQLSVL.

This clonotype was observed many times. J is TRBJ1-1 and V is TRBV20-1, with a possible D match to TRBD1 (6 bases). The CDR3 consists of 17 residues. Germline CDR1 is DFQATT and CDR2 is SNEGSKA (reference sequence). Deletions cut 6 bases from V and 5 bases from J, with 28 bases between. The chain's CDR3 is CSAQTGSVPWVTTEAFF. CDR3 nucleotide sequence: TGCAGTGCCCAGACAGGTTCAGTTCCGTGGGTGACAACTGAAGCTTTCTTT.

This rearrangement joins TRBV5-6 to TRBJ1-1; D is ambiguous. Germline V CDR1 and CDR2: SGHDT, YYEEEE. There are 13 residues in the CDR3. With 0 bases removed from V and 4 bases from J, the gap between germline ends came to 7 bases. CDR3 in amino acids: CASSLGLLTEAFF. DNA of the CDR3: TGTGCCAGCAGCTTGGGGCTGCTCACTGAAGCTTTCTTT.

This chain joins TRBV28 and TRBJ2-7; 8 bases are a match to TRBD2. The CDR3 spans 16 residues. CDR1 is MDHEN and CDR2 is SYDVKM in the germline V gene. Trimming at V came to 3 bases and at J to 7 bases, leaving 14 bases not matched to a gene. CDR3 protein: CASSLVGRGGIREQYF. DNA of the CDR3: TGTGCCAGCAGTTTGGTTGGCCGGGGGGGAATACGAGAGCAGTACTTC.

This clonotype was counted many times. The chain joins TRBV2 to TRBJ2-3; no clear D gene. The CDR3 runs 13 residues. Trimming took 1 base from V and 3 from J, leaving 5 bases between them. Germline V CDR1 and CDR2: SNHLY, FYNNEI. CDR3 region: CASSEELTDTQYF. Here the CDR3 DNA reads TGTGCCAGCAGTGAAGAGCTTACAGATACGCAGTATTTT.

Only a few counts were recorded for this clonotype. The genes are TRBV6-1 and TRBJ1-5; D is ambiguous. In germline, CDR1 is MNHNS, CDR2 SASEGT. V was trimmed by 7 bases and J by 3 bases, leaving 4 bases between them. The CDR3 totals 11 residues. The CDR3 region has the DNA TGTGCCAGCAAAGACAATCAGCCCCAGCATTTT. It is translated as CASKDNQPQHF.

This clonotype occurred a few times. The chain has TRBV11-2 and TRBJ2-2, with D unclear. This CDR3 is built from 14 residues. Between the trimmed V and J ends, which lost 5 bases and 6 bases, there was a span of 13 bases. The germline V gene encodes CDR1 SGHAT and CDR2 FQNNGV. For the CDR3, the DNA is TGTGCCAGCAGCCCCATCCCCCGGTCCGGGGAGCTGTTTTTT. Its translation: CASSPIPRSGELFF.

This clonotype came up many times. The chain links TRBV6-1 to TRBJ2-7; 8 positions match TRBD2. V dropped 1 base and J dropped 0; count of bases not matched to a gene: 8. The germline V gene has CDR1 MNHNS and CDR2 SASEGT. The CDR3 is 17 residues long. The CDR3 DNA follows: TGTGCCAGCAGTGAAGATCTCTGGCGGGAGGCCTCCTACGAGCAGTACTTC. It is translated as CASSEDLWREASYEQYF.

This clonotype was detected ten times or more. The rearrangement joins TRBV6-1 to TRBJ2-2, with D maybe TRBD2 (5 bases). Trimming cost V 6 bases and J 6 bases, with 17 bases left between them. The CDR3 loop spans 15 amino acids. In germline, CDR1 is MNHNS, CDR2 SASEGT. CDR3 in DNA: TGTGCCAGCAGGTCCGGGCCTAGAGGGTCCGGGGAGCTGTTTTTT. This sequence encodes CASRSGPRGSGELFF.

The V and J genes are TRBV27 and TRBJ1-2; tentatively, D is TRBD1 (5 bases). Germline V gene data show CDR1 as MNHEY and CDR2 as SMNVEV (reference sequence). The CDR3 extends over 14 amino acids. Trimming took 4 bases from V and 8 from J, leaving 17 bases between them. For the CDR3, the DNA is TGTGCCAGCAGTTCAATCGGGGCGCCGGGGGGCTACACCTTC. It specifies CASSSIGAPGGYTF.